A selection of T cell receptor beta chains follows, all from one sample in a study of T cells after posttransplantation cyclophosphamide. Clones were read by immunoSEQ multiplex PCR, and TCRdb kept only the in-frame ones, dropping some. The table has roughly 9,100 clones, 89% seen once. The sequencing sample was made of memory CD4+ T cells sorted from PBMCs. These TCRs come from a woman aged 60 to 75 in good health, CMV-negative, and a related stem cell transplant donor. Both conserved end residues are part of each CDR3. Each record gives: J gene, V gene, CDR3 protein.

J gene: TRBJ2-5; V gene: TRBV9; CDR3 protein: CASSPRGAGVGPEETQYF
J gene: TRBJ1-5; V gene: TRBV5-5; CDR3 protein: CASSPRQGRQPQHF
J gene: TRBJ2-3; V gene: TRBV11-2; CDR3 protein: CASSPGGFSPDTQYF
J gene: TRBJ1-1; V gene: TRBV13; CDR3 protein: CASSLESGAEAFF
J gene: TRBJ1-2; V gene: TRBV9; CDR3 protein: CASSVFDRAGNYGYTF
J gene: TRBJ1-2; V gene: TRBV13; CDR3 protein: CASRSGQFHGYTF
J gene: TRBJ2-7; V gene: TRBV28; CDR3 protein: CAILGQGAYEQYF
J gene: TRBJ2-6; V gene: TRBV11-2; CDR3 protein: CASSRGTGAGANVLTF
J gene: TRBJ1-6; V gene: TRBV28; CDR3 protein: CASSRGGDNSPLHF
J gene: TRBJ2-2; V gene: TRBV7-9; CDR3 protein: CASSHAGGNTGELFF
J gene: TRBJ1-1; V gene: TRBV6-5; CDR3 protein: CASSPDRGPTEAFF
J gene: TRBJ2-1; V gene: TRBV10-3; CDR3 protein: CAIWDRGVGEQFF
J gene: TRBJ1-2; V gene: TRBV6-6; CDR3 protein: CASSFAGNYGYTF
J gene: TRBJ2-1; V gene: TRBV7-3; CDR3 protein: CASSSLGGGGEQFF
J gene: TRBJ2-2; V gene: TRBV6-5; CDR3 protein: CASRTGTSGSGELFF
J gene: TRBJ1-4; V gene: TRBV5-8; CDR3 protein: CASSPGQGVDEKLFF
J gene: TRBJ2-5; V gene: TRBV28; CDR3 protein: CASSPGTRERETQYF
J gene: TRBJ2-6; V gene: TRBV7-9; CDR3 protein: CASSLGWDRGHSGANVLTF
J gene: TRBJ2-1; V gene: TRBV9; CDR3 protein: CASSVGVVVYNEQFF
J gene: TRBJ2-3; V gene: TRBV13; CDR3 protein: CASSARTRSDTQYF
J gene: TRBJ2-7; V gene: TRBV20-1; CDR3 protein: CSARDNYEQYF
J gene: TRBJ1-4; V gene: TRBV14; CDR3 protein: CASSHRRGTGMEKLFF
J gene: TRBJ1-1; V gene: TRBV20-1; CDR3 protein: CSARPLTEAFF
J gene: TRBJ2-5; V gene: TRBV7-2; CDR3 protein: CASSLLAGQETQYF
J gene: TRBJ1-2; V gene: TRBV5-5; CDR3 protein: CASSSGFNRNYGYTF
J gene: TRBJ2-3; V gene: TRBV11-2; CDR3 protein: CASSQVGARADTQYF
J gene: TRBJ2-2; V gene: TRBV9; CDR3 protein: CASSVAPPLRVTANTGELFF
J gene: TRBJ1-2; V gene: TRBV5-6; CDR3 protein: CASSWGDRGDTF
J gene: TRBJ2-6; V gene: TRBV6-6; CDR3 protein: CASSYAGAGANVLTF
J gene: TRBJ1-5; V gene: TRBV28; CDR3 protein: CASSWGDNQPQHF
J gene: TRBJ1-3; V gene: TRBV18; CDR3 protein: CASSPVLSSGNTIYF
J gene: TRBJ2-1; V gene: TRBV5-1; CDR3 protein: CASSPWGSGSDEQFF
J gene: TRBJ1-5; V gene: TRBV7-8; CDR3 protein: CASSQRTGNQPQHF
J gene: TRBJ2-5; V gene: TRBV29-1; CDR3 protein: CSVEVVSGETQYF
J gene: TRBJ1-5; V gene: TRBV5-1; CDR3 protein: CASSLALSGQPQHF
J gene: TRBJ1-2; V gene: TRBV2; CDR3 protein: CASSKDRGANYGYTF
J gene: TRBJ1-4; V gene: TRBV27; CDR3 protein: CASRTGTATNEKLFF
J gene: TRBJ1-6; V gene: TRBV11-2; CDR3 protein: CASSLEPTGIGSPLHF
J gene: TRBJ1-4; V gene: TRBV19; CDR3 protein: CASRKGASREKLFF
J gene: TRBJ1-6; V gene: TRBV5-1; CDR3 protein: CASSSGYSPLHF
J gene: TRBJ1-1; V gene: TRBV6-5; CDR3 protein: CASALKGGNTEAFF
J gene: TRBJ2-5; V gene: TRBV19; CDR3 protein: CASSTIGAGERETQYF
J gene: TRBJ1-6; V gene: TRBV11-1; CDR3 protein: CASSLGTYNSPLHF
J gene: TRBJ2-3; V gene: TRBV7-6; CDR3 protein: CASSLAGTSGSLTDTQYF
J gene: TRBJ1-6; V gene: TRBV27; CDR3 protein: CASEGGVHGHF
J gene: TRBJ2-2; V gene: TRBV7-2; CDR3 protein: CASSAGGAGTGELFF
J gene: TRBJ1-6; V gene: TRBV6-1; CDR3 protein: CASSGARADSPLHF
J gene: TRBJ2-3; V gene: TRBV4-3; CDR3 protein: CASSQDLGLARTDTQYF
J gene: TRBJ2-2; V gene: TRBV18; CDR3 protein: CASSLDRESTGELFF
J gene: TRBJ1-1; V gene: TRBV6-5; CDR3 protein: CASRQTAGTEAFF
J gene: TRBJ1-5; V gene: TRBV6-1; CDR3 protein: CASNPTGSNQPQHF
J gene: TRBJ2-3; V gene: TRBV20-1; CDR3 protein: CSARDTGTQYF